Sequencing of this T cell receptor (beta chain) was carried out in a study of blood T cell repertoires in COVID-19. Study as a whole: The origin of the acute and convalescent COVID-19 samples was the United States, Italy and Spain. PBMCs, B-cell-depleted T cells, or T cells were the source of the cDNA or gDNA that made up the material.

Only one count was recorded for this clone. Authors' analysis steps: Amplified reference gene primers provided the basis for estimating nucleated cell counts. Assay: immunoSEQ multiplex PCR; the TCRdb copy retains only in-frame clones and omits some. The V and J calls and clone size were taken over from that table, and D and trimming were inferred from the DNA. The sample contains over 100,000 clones, 79% of which appear only once. Trimming took 0 bases from V and 3 from J, leaving 11 bases between them. The germline V gene has CDR1 MNHEY and CDR2 SVGAGI. The CDR3 consists of 15 residues. The sample consisted of peripheral blood. V is TRBV6-5 and J is TRBJ1-2, with a weak D call TRBD1 (5 bases). The TCR sequence derives from an elderly woman with acute or convalescent COVID-19. CDR3 sequence (DNA): TGTGCCAGCAGTTACTCGGTGGGGGGGGACTATGGCTACACCTTC. Translating it yields CASSYSVGGDYGYTF.